The next 4 T cell receptor beta chains were all read from a single sample in a study of shared clonotypes between healthy human individuals. Sequencing was performed with immunoSEQ multiplex PCR; in TCRdb, only in-frame clones are kept and a portion is missing. The table has around 2.1 million clones, approximately 94% seen once. The material sequenced was naive CD4+ T cells sorted from blood. The subset: CD45RA+ positively selected. The receptor set was obtained from a young man in good health.

The rearrangement links TRBV15 to TRBJ2-2; unclear D gene. Trimming stripped 5 bases from V and 9 bases from J, with 13 bases between. This CDR3 has 13 amino acids. The germline gives CDR1 LNHNV, CDR2 YYDKDF (reference sequence). CDR3 region: CATSPPGVRELFF. CDR3 nucleotide sequence: TGTGCCACCAGCCCCCCAGGCGTCCGGGAGCTGTTTTTT.

The chain links TRBV6-5 to TRBJ2-3; 7 bases map to TRBD2. This CDR3 contains 15 residues. Germline trimming cut 6 bases from V and 0 bases from J; bases unmatched to any gene: 6. Germline values: CDR1 MNHEY, CDR2 SVGAGI. The CDR3: CASRSGTLSTDTQYF. CDR3 nucleotide sequence: TGTGCCAGCAGGAGCGGGACTCTGAGCACAGATACGCAGTATTTT.

The V gene is TRBV7-9, the J gene TRBJ2-7; unclear D gene. Trimming shortened V by 1 base and J by 4 bases, and 11 bases separated the two germline ends. Per germline, CDR1 SEHNR and CDR2 FQNEAQ (reference sequence). The CDR3 totals 14 residues. In DNA, the CDR3 is TGTGCCAGCAGCTTAGAAGGTCTCGCTTACGAGCAGTACTTC. This encodes CASSLEGLAYEQYF.

This clone came up once. V and J are TRBV28 and TRBJ1-1; D not resolved. The germline gives CDR1 MDHEN, CDR2 SYDVKM. The CDR3 sequence is 14 residues long. V lost 5 bases, J lost 4 bases, and 14 bases lay in between. The CDR3 DNA is TGTGCCAGCAGTCCGTCAAATTATTTCACTGAAGCTTTCTTT. It specifies CASSPSNYFTEAFF.